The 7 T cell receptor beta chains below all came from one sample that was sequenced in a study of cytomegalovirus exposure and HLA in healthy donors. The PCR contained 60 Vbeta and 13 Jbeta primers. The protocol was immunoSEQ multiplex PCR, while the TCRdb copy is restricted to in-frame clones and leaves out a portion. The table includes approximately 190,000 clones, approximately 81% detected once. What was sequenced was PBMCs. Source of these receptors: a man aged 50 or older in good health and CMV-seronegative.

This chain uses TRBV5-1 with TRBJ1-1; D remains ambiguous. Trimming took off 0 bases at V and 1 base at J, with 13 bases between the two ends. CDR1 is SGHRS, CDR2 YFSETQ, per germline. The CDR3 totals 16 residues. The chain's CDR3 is CASSLVLGGRNTEAFF. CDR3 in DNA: TGCGCCAGCAGCTTGGTTCTCGGCGGGCGGAACACTGAAGCTTTCTTT.

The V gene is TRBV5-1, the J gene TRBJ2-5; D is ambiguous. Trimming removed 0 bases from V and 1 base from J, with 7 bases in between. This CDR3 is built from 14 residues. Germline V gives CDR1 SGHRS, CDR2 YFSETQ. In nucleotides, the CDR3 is TGCGCCAGCAGCTTGGGCGGCAGCCAAGAGACCCAGTACTTC. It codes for CASSLGGSQETQYF.

CDR3: CASSLGGTVQETQYF. CDR3 nucleotide sequence: TGTGCCAGCAGTTTAGGGGGGACGGTCCAAGAGACCCAGTACTTC. The V and J genes are TRBV28 and TRBJ2-5, with a tentative D call TRBD2 (6 bases). Trimming pared 2 bases from V and 1 base from J, leaving 11 bases between. CDR3 size: 15 residues. Germline loops: CDR1 MDHEN, CDR2 SYDVKM.

This CDR3 reads CASSGGTGGYQPQHF. The CDR3, as DNA: TGTGCCAGCAGTGGGGGGACAGGGGGCTATCAGCCCCAGCATTTT. V is TRBV2 and J is TRBJ1-5; 12 nucleotides line up with TRBD1. This CDR3 is 15 amino acids long. After removal of 4 bases from V and 5 bases from J, the junction contained 3 bases not matched to a gene. The germline gives CDR1 SNHLY, CDR2 FYNNEI.

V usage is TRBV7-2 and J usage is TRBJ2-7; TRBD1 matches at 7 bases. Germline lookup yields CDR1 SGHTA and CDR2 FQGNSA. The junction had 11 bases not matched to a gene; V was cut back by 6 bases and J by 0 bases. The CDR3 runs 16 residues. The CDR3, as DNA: TGTGCCAGCAGTTTCAGGGGGTTCCCGGGCTCCTACGAGCAGTACTTC. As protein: CASSFRGFPGSYEQYF.

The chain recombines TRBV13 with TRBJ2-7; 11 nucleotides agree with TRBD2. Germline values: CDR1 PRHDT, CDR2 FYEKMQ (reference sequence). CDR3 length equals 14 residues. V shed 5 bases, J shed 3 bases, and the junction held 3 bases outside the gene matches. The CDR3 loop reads CASSLGLADYEQYF. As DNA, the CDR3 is TGTGCCAGCAGCCTGGGACTAGCGGACTACGAGCAGTACTTC.

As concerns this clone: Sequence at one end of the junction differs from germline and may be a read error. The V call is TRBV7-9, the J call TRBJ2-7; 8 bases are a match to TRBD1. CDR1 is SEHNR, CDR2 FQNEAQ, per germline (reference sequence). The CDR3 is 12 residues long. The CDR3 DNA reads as TGTTCCAGCAGCCCCACAGGGGGCGAGCAGTACTTC. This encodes CSSSPTGGEQYF.